This T cell receptor (beta chain) was documented in a study of T-cell memory formation after mild COVID-19. MiXCR, run by TCRdb on the 5' RACE reads, gives a single entry per CDR3 protein. This sample has 360,000 or so distinct CDR3 sequences, with approximately 29% found just once. After removal of 2 bases from V and 4 bases from J, the junction contained 8 bases not matched to a gene. The CDR3 loop spans 17 amino acids. Germline CDR1 reads SGHTA; CDR2 reads FQGNSA. There are a few counts of this clonotype. This clonotype originated in an adult woman who had mild COVID-19 (a few samples of this study predate the infection). Cell type and time point are not known. V usage is TRBV7-2 and J usage is TRBJ2-1; 10 nucleotides agree with TRBD2. The sample comprised PBMCs or a T cell subset sorted from them (not recorded which). CDR3 residues: CASSLTPRTSGYNEQFF. CDR3 in DNA: TGTGCCAGCAGCTTAACGCCAAGGACTAGCGGATACAATGAGCAGTTCTTC.